These 32 T cell receptor beta chains were all obtained from the same sample, sequenced in a study of T-cell memory formation after mild COVID-19. TCRdb independently ran MiXCR on the 5' RACE reads; one entry per CDR3 protein. The sample lists some 270,000 distinct CDR3 sequences, 15% to 17% occurring once. Specimen: PBMCs or a T cell subset sorted from them (not recorded which). The receptors were gathered from an adult woman who had mild COVID-19 (a few samples of this study predate the infection). Cell type and time point are not known.

V usage is TRBV6-9 and J usage is TRBJ2-5; D is unclear. V was shortened by 7 bases and J by 5 bases, with 20 bases between the two germline ends. The CDR3 loop spans 15 amino acids. Per the germline V gene, CDR1 is MNHGY and CDR2 is SVAAGI. This chain's CDR3 is CASTPLAAYGETQYF. In DNA form, the CDR3 reads TGTGCCAGCACCCCCCTGGCGGCTTACGGGGAGACCCAGTACTTC.

The rearrangement uses TRBV7-9 and TRBJ2-7; 10 bases agree with TRBD1. Losses at the gene ends were 5 bases for V and 5 bases for J; bases not matched to a gene: 9. The CDR3 loop spans 15 amino acids. Germline V CDR1 and CDR2: SEHNR, FQNEAQ (reference sequence). CDR3 protein: CASSTRTGGPHEQYF. For the CDR3, the DNA is TGTGCCAGCAGCACCCGGACAGGGGGTCCCCACGAGCAGTACTTC.

The CDR3 sequence: CASSNDRGEAFF. The CDR3 region has the DNA TGTGCCAGCAGCAACGACAGGGGTGAAGCTTTCTTT. The chain employs TRBV6-5 and TRBJ1-1; 8 bases map to TRBD1. The germline gives CDR1 MNHEY, CDR2 SVGAGI. Trimming cost V 6 bases and J 7 bases; bases outside gene matches: 4. This CDR3 spans 12 amino acids.

The chain employs TRBV7-2 and TRBJ2-7; unclear D gene. The CDR3 length is 17 residues. CDR1 is SGHTA, CDR2 FQGNSA, per germline. Between the trimmed V and J ends, which lost 2 bases and 2 bases, there was a span of 19 bases. The CDR3 sequence: CASSLPPGPLSTYEQYF. CDR3 coding DNA: TGTGCCAGCAGCTTACCCCCCGGACCTCTTTCTACCTACGAGCAGTACTTC. Complete variable domain (other parts from reference TRBV7-2 and TRBJ2-7): GAGVSQSPSNKVTEKGKDVELRCDPISGHTALYWYRQSLGQGLEFLIYFQGNSAPDKSGLPSDRFSAERTGGSVSTLTIQRTQQEDSAVYLCASSLPPGPLSTYEQYFGPGTRLTVT.

This clonotype showed up just a few times. The J gene is TRBJ1-2, the V gene TRBV2, with 9 nucleotides matching TRBD1. The CDR3 loop spans 15 amino acids. Trimming took 6 bases from V and 4 from J; bases not matched to a gene: 9. Germline V gene sequence: CDR1 SNHLY, CDR2 FYNNEI. As DNA, the CDR3 is TGTGCCAGCAGGGCTCGGGGACAGGGCTCCTATGGCTACACCTTC. As protein: CASRARGQGSYGYTF. Full variable domain (missing parts from reference TRBV2 and TRBJ1-2): EPEVTQTPSHQVTQMGQEVILRCVPISNHLYFYWYRQILGQKVEFLVSFYNNEISEKSEIFDDQFSVERPDGSNFTLKIRSTKLEDSAMYFCASRARGQGSYGYTFGSGTRLTVV.

This sequence joins TRBV3-1 and TRBJ2-1; TRBD1 aligns across 8 bases. The CDR3 sequence is 17 residues long. The V gene end was trimmed by 1 base and the J gene end by 2 bases; junction bases not matched to a gene: 7. Germline V CDR1 and CDR2: LGHDT, YNNKEL (reference sequence). CDR3 amino acids: CASSQGSGQGPYNEQFF. The CDR3 DNA reads as TGTGCCAGCAGCCAAGGGAGCGGACAGGGACCCTACAATGAGCAGTTCTTC.

This clonotype was counted a few times. J is TRBJ1-1 and V is TRBV7-6, with D maybe TRBD1 (5 bases). The germline V and J ends were trimmed by 5 bases and 0 bases, with 19 bases remaining between them. The length of the CDR3 is 17 residues. Looked up from germline, CDR1 is SGHVS and CDR2 is FNYEAQ. CDR3 nucleotide sequence: TGTGCCAGCAGCATACGGACGAACTGGGGCCTGAACACTGAAGCTTTCTTT. Amino acids: CASSIRTNWGLNTEAFF.

The chain has TRBV7-8 and TRBJ1-5, with 8 nucleotides matching TRBD1. The ends lost 4 bases at V and 6 bases at J; junction bases unmatched: 11. The CDR3 spans 16 residues. Germline V lookup: CDR1 SGHVS, CDR2 FQNEAQ. CDR3 region: CASSYGQGAPGQPQHF. The CDR3 DNA is TGTGCCAGCAGCTACGGACAGGGTGCCCCCGGTCAGCCCCAGCATTTT. Full variable domain (rest looked up from reference TRBV7-8 and TRBJ1-5): GAGVSQSPRYKVAKRGQDVALRCDPISGHVSLFWYQQALGQGPEFLTYFQNEAQLDKSGLPSDRFFAERPEGSVSTLKIQRTQQEDSAVYLCASSYGQGAPGQPQHFGDGTRLSIL.

The CDR3: CSADGGDFYNEQFF. The CDR3 nucleotides are TGCAGTGCAGATGGCGGGGATTTTTACAATGAGCAGTTCTTC. The chain joins TRBV20-1 to TRBJ2-1; tentative D call: TRBD2 (6 bases). The germline V gene encodes CDR1 DFQATT and CDR2 SNEGSKA (reference sequence). Trimming left V 6 bases short and J 4 bases short, with 16 bases between. The CDR3 runs 14 residues.

This clonotype was observed a handful of times. The chain is built from TRBV6-5 and TRBJ1-2; no clear D gene. Germline CDR1 MNHEY, CDR2 SVGAGI. This CDR3 is built from 14 residues. Trimming left V 3 bases short and J 0 bases short, with 8 bases between. Here the CDR3 DNA reads TGTGCCAGCAGTTATAGCCCAGCTAACTATGGCTACACCTTC. Translating it yields CASSYSPANYGYTF.

The V call is TRBV5-1, the J call TRBJ2-5; 8 bases agree with TRBD1. The V and J ends lost 6 bases and 4 bases, in that order; junction bases with no gene match: 14. Germline V gene sequence: CDR1 SGHRS, CDR2 YFSETQ. The CDR3 loop spans 16 amino acids. CDR3 protein: CASTKVNRGTGETQYF. CDR3 sequence (DNA): TGCGCCAGCACCAAAGTAAACCGCGGGACAGGAGAGACCCAGTACTTC.

This clonotype has a handful of counts. The V gene is TRBV6-6, the J gene TRBJ2-7; a weak D match, TRBD1 (5 bases). The CDR3 loop spans 15 amino acids. The V end was cut by 9 bases, the J end by 3 bases, with 21 bases between. Germline V gene data show CDR1 as MNHNY and CDR2 as SVGAGI (reference sequence). The CDR3 reads CASSALETANYEQYF. The CDR3 DNA reads as TGTGCCAGTTCCGCTCTCGAGACAGCGAACTACGAGCAGTACTTC.

The CDR3 nucleotides read TGTGCCAGCAGCTTCCGGGACAGGGGCACCGGGGAGCTGTTTTTT. This gives the protein CASSFRDRGTGELFF. This chain connects TRBV9 to TRBJ2-2; 10 nucleotides agree with TRBD1. Germline V gene sequence: CDR1 SGDLS, CDR2 YYNGEE. V shed 4 bases and J 4 bases; nucleotides not matched to a gene: 4. This CDR3 is built from 15 residues.

This clonotype was detected only a few times. This chain uses TRBV5-1 with TRBJ1-2; D might be TRBD1 (5 bases). V gave up 0 bases and J gave up 4 bases, with 31 bases separating them. The CDR3 is made up of 21 amino acids. CDR1 and CDR2 (germline): SGHRS, YFSETQ. The CDR3 sequence is CASSLANATILGTSRGYGYTF. The CDR3 nucleotides read TGCGCCAGCAGCTTGGCGAACGCGACGATCCTTGGTACCTCGAGGGGCTATGGCTACACCTTC.

J is TRBJ2-4 and V is TRBV11-3, with TRBD1 identical over 11 bases. CDR1 and CDR2 (germline): SGHNT, YENEEA. The CDR3 contains 20 residues. V was pared by 2 bases and J by 0 bases, with 12 bases of the junction left unmatched. The CDR3 loop is CASSLRTGGDGIIAKNIQYF. In DNA form, the CDR3 reads TGTGCCAGCAGCTTACGGACAGGGGGCGATGGGATTATAGCCAAAAACATTCAGTACTTC.

This clonotype was seen many times. The gene calls are TRBV12-3 or TRBV12-4 and TRBJ2-3; D not certain. CDR3 length: 12 amino acids. V was trimmed by 3 bases and J by 8 bases, leaving 9 bases between them. CDR3 residues: CASSFPQLTQYF. The CDR3 region has the DNA TGTGCCAGCAGTTTCCCCCAACTTACGCAGTATTTT.

This clonotype was recorded once. V usage is TRBV15 and J usage is TRBJ2-1, with D perhaps matching TRBD1 (6 bases). The CDR3 consists of 18 residues. The ends were cut back, 0 bases at V and 7 bases at J, with 22 bases in the middle. CDR1 is LNHNV, CDR2 YYDKDF, per germline (reference sequence). CDR3 residues: CATSREGSWAGARNEQFF. For the CDR3, the DNA is TGTGCCACCAGCAGAGAAGGATCGTGGGCAGGGGCCCGTAATGAGCAGTTCTTC.

There are many counts of this clonotype. The chain carries TRBV7-8 and TRBJ2-7, with D perhaps TRBD1 or TRBD2 (5 bases each). This CDR3 spans 15 amino acids. Germline V lookup: CDR1 SGHVS, CDR2 FQNEAQ. Trimming removed 0 bases at V and 3 bases at J, with 12 bases between. The CDR3 DNA sequence: TGTGCCAGCAGCTTAGCGCCTGGGGACCTCTACGAGCAGTACTTC. This codes for CASSLAPGDLYEQYF.

This clonotype turned up a few times. The chain carries TRBV21-1 and TRBJ1-5; no check of the table's D call, TRBD1, against the DNA was made. TRBV21-1 is a documented pseudogene. CDR3 size: 15 residues. CDR3 protein: CASSTPTGGDQPQHF. The CDR3 DNA follows: TGTGCCAGCAGCACCCCGACAGGAGGGGATCAGCCCCAGCATTTT.

The chain links TRBV4-3 to TRBJ1-4; 9 nucleotides line up with TRBD1. CDR1 and CDR2 from the germline V gene are LGHNA and YSLEER. The length of the CDR3 is 15 residues. J was trimmed by 4 bases and V by 6 bases; bases with no gene match: 6. CDR3 DNA sequence: TGCGCCAGCAGGCCGGGACAGGGATTTAATGAAAAACTGTTTTTT. Amino acids: CASRPGQGFNEKLFF.

The chain couples TRBV30 to TRBJ1-6; D call uncertain. The V and J ends lost 4 bases and 3 bases respectively, with 13 bases between them. Germline V gene data show CDR1 as GTSNPN and CDR2 as SVGIG (reference sequence). This CDR3 has 15 amino acids. In DNA form, the CDR3 reads TGTGCCTGGAAGAACATTCGACTCTATAATTCACCCCTCCACTTT. Protein sequence: CAWKNIRLYNSPLHF.

This clonotype showed up just a few times. The chain employs TRBV12-3 or TRBV12-4 and TRBJ1-2; D may be TRBD1 (5 bases). The V end was cut by 5 bases, the J end by 6 bases, with 13 bases between. The CDR3 contains 13 residues. The CDR3 reads CASSVGTIDGYTF. CDR3 sequence (DNA): TGTGCCAGCAGTGTTGGGACCATTGATGGCTACACCTTC.

The chain has TRBV3-1 and TRBJ2-5, with 8 positions matching TRBD2. This CDR3 spans 15 amino acids. V shed 5 bases and J 0 bases; nucleotides not matched to a gene: 5. CDR1 and CDR2 from the germline V gene are LGHDT and YNNKEL (reference sequence). The CDR3 reads CASSSGGQDQETQYF. The CDR3 DNA follows: TGTGCCAGCAGCTCGGGGGGGCAGGACCAAGAGACCCAGTACTTC.

This clonotype came up a few times. This chain joins TRBV20-1 and TRBJ1-2, with 8 bases matching TRBD1. With 4 bases clipped from V and 7 bases from J, the junction kept 8 bases outside the gene matches. Germline assignment: CDR1 DFQATT and CDR2 SNEGSKA (reference sequence). This CDR3 has 13 residues. The CDR3 DNA is TGCAGTGCTATAAGCAGGGGGCGCGGTGGCTACACCTTC. Translating it yields CSAISRGRGGYTF.

The chain uses TRBV20-1 and TRBJ1-1; no clear D gene. V was trimmed by 0 bases and J by 1 base, leaving 6 bases between them. The length of the CDR3 is 13 residues. Germline lookup yields CDR1 DFQATT and CDR2 SNEGSKA (reference sequence). CDR3 bases: TGCAGTGCTAGAGATCTACAGAACACTGAAGCTTTCTTT. This gives the protein CSARDLQNTEAFF.

This clonotype showed up many times. The rearrangement uses TRBV5-1 and TRBJ2-3; D is undetermined. V lost 0 bases and J lost 8, with 4 bases in between. CDR3 length equals 11 residues. Per germline, CDR1 SGHRS and CDR2 YFSETQ. The CDR3, as DNA: TGCGCCAGCAGCTTGGAGGGTACGCAGTATTTT. As protein: CASSLEGTQYF.

The V gene is TRBV5-5, the J gene TRBJ1-1; possibly TRBD1 for D (5 bases). V lost 0 bases and J lost 6, with 9 bases in between. This CDR3 contains 13 residues. Per the germline V gene, CDR1 is SGHKS and CDR2 is YYEKEE (reference sequence). The CDR3 bases are TGTGCCAGCAGCTTGGTCGGAGGGGCTGAAGCTTTCTTT. Residues: CASSLVGGAEAFF.

V and J are TRBV23-1 and TRBJ1-2; D gene uncertain. TRBV23-1 belongs to the ORF category, with a function that is uncertain. V was pared by 8 bases and J by 0 bases, with 16 bases between. The CDR3 extends over 15 amino acids. The CDR3 DNA sequence: TGCGCCAGCGCCAAGGGCGTTAACTCTAACTATGGCTACACCTTC. Translated: CASAKGVNSNYGYTF.

This clonotype was counted only a few times. The chain employs TRBV4-2 and TRBJ2-6, with D perhaps given as TRBD1 or TRBD2 (6 bases each). V gave up 2 bases and J gave up 0 bases, with 20 bases separating them. Per the germline V gene, CDR1 is LGHNA and CDR2 is YNFKEQ. The CDR3 runs 20 residues. CDR3 DNA: TGTGCCAGCAGCCAAACCTCGACAGGCGGGGTGTTCTCTGGGGCCAACGTCCTGACTTTC. This sequence encodes CASSQTSTGGVFSGANVLTF.

The V and J genes are TRBV7-7 and TRBJ2-5; 7 bases agree with TRBD2. There are 12 residues in the CDR3. The germline V gene has CDR1 SSHAT and CDR2 FNYEAQ (reference sequence). In DNA, the CDR3 is TGTGCTAGCGGGCGCTCGGGAGAGACCCAGTACTTC. Residues: CASGRSGETQYF.

This clonotype was observed a few times. The chain combines TRBV5-1 with TRBJ1-1, with 8 bases matching TRBD1. Germline V gene sequence: CDR1 SGHRS, CDR2 YFSETQ. The CDR3 spans 15 residues. J lost 5 bases, V lost 3 bases, and 9 bases had no gene match. CDR3 protein: CASSYSGTGSTEAFF. CDR3 in DNA: TGCGCCAGCAGCTACTCCGGGACAGGAAGTACTGAAGCTTTCTTT.

Only a few counts were recorded for this clonotype. The CDR3 nucleotides are TGTGCCAGCAGCATCCGGATACAATTGCGGGGGGGGCCGAGGGAGCAGTTCTTC. It yields the protein CASSIRIQLRGGPREQFF. This rearrangement joins TRBV3-1 to TRBJ2-1; 9 bases line up with TRBD2. CDR3 length: 18 amino acids. V shed 5 bases and J 10 bases; nucleotides not matched to a gene: 21. Germline-derived CDR1 and CDR2 are LGHDT and YNNKEL (reference sequence).